This T cell receptor (beta chain) was retrieved from a study of T-cell memory formation after mild COVID-19. For the study at large: Largely, the TCR clusters proved donor specific. Study conclusions and caveats: Clones shrinking between day 15 and 85 showed a balanced CD4/CD8 split, and those that grew later tilted toward CD4+. The pre-infection memory compartment contained some responding clones, suggesting cross-reactive memory joined.

After removal of 4 bases from V and 5 bases from J, the junction contained 16 bases not matched to a gene. This CDR3 comprises 18 residues. In germline, CDR1 is SGDLS, CDR2 YYNGEE. Remarks on this clonotype: What it binds is not known.

TCRdb passed the 5' RACE reads through MiXCR, listing each CDR3 protein once. The table lists more than 75,000 distinct CDR3 sequences, approximately 25% of them singletons, with 35% to 50% in the top ten. Sequencing was carried out using PBMCs or a T cell subset sorted from them (not recorded which). The chain has TRBV9 and TRBJ2-5; TRBD1 agrees at 11 bases. The TCR was taken from a man between 18 and 35 years old who had mild COVID-19 (a few samples of this study predate the infection). Cell type and time point are not known. In DNA, the CDR3 is TGTGCCAGCAGCTTTCTTGCAGGGGACAGGGGGATCCGGGAGACCCAGTACTTC. The encoded protein is CASSFLAGDRGIRETQYF.